This T cell receptor (beta chain) was sequenced in a study of a mutant IDH1 vaccine in newly diagnosed glioma. Study context: Eight vaccinations reached patients in weeks 1, 3, 5, 7, 11, 15, 19 and 23. Of treated patients, around 60% were men and approximately 40% women, averaging roughly 40 years.

Trimming took 6 bases from V and 4 from J, leaving 9 bases between them. The germline gives CDR1 SGHDN, CDR2 FVKESK. The CDR3 is made up of 12 amino acids. General study results and limits: Changes to the top peripheral T cell clonotypes appeared unrelated to pseudoprogression. Detectable vaccine-induced immune responses arose in 93.3% of patients.

Time point of the sample: week 23, last vaccination. What each vaccine dose contained was 300 ug of mutant IDH1 20-mer peptide, accompanied by topical imiquimod. This clone has only a few counts. Antigen unknown. Data came from immunoSEQ multiplex PCR; TCRdb stores just in-frame clones and leaves some out. In the table there are roughly 43,000 clones, about three quarters of which are singletons. The specimen comprised PBMCs, sampled from a glioma patient whose treatment included an IDH1 peptide vaccine. This clonotype was obtained from a man between 50 and 59 years old with glioma. This chain joins TRBV14 and TRBJ1-1; D not certain. This chain's CDR3 is CASRTLGTEAFF. The CDR3 nucleotides are TGTGCCAGCAGGACCCTGGGCACTGAAGCTTTCTTT.